Sequencing of this T cell receptor beta chain was carried out in a study of OX40 agonist ivuxolimab in advanced cancers. At the level of the study: Prior anti-PD-1, anti-PD-L1 or anti-CTLA-4 therapy did not bar entry, and 40% had some. Patients achieving partial responses numbered three: one hepatocellular carcinoma case and two cutaneous melanoma cases. Study-wide results and limits: At 0.1 to 3.0 mg/kg and by week 6, CD4+ and CD8+ T cells in the blood had expanded clonally.

Generated by immunoSEQ multiplex PCR, the TCRdb table keeps only in-frame clones and is missing some. The sample yields under 85,000 clones, 80% to 90% seen once. Researchers took blood at baseline, on cycle 4 day 1, and on cycle 7 day 1. This CDR3 region has 12 residues. The germline V gene encodes CDR1 MDHEN and CDR2 SYDVKM. Trimming took 3 bases from V and 5 from J; bases not matched to a gene: 1. To note about this clone: What it recognizes is unknown.

The TCR sequence derives from an adult with an advanced solid tumor such as melanoma, head and neck, liver or kidney cancer. The chain combines TRBV28 with TRBJ2-7, with 7 nucleotides matching TRBD2. The sample here was CD4+ or CD8+ T cells sorted from blood, taken in a trial of the OX40 agonist ivuxolimab. The CDR3 nucleotides are TGTGCCAGCAGTTTTCGGGGGGACGAGCAGTACTTC. Its translation: CASSFRGDEQYF.